This T cell receptor beta chain was sequenced during a study of long-term antiretroviral therapy in people with HIV. Regarding the study as a whole: Viral resistance, ART adherence and therapy changes all lacked available data.

Per donor, at least one pre-ART and at least two post-ART PBMC samples were obtained. Comments on this clone: What it binds is not known.

It was version v3.0 of the immunoSEQ assay that was run at survey level. TCRdb's table, derived via immunoSEQ multiplex PCR, lists solely in-frame clones and lacks some. Seen here are under 40,000 clones, roughly 82% observed once, and the top ten hold about 12%. J lost 2 bases, V lost 3 bases, and 5 bases had no gene match. From germline, CDR1 is SGHTA and CDR2 FQGNSA. The CDR3 length is 15 residues. This receptor was identified in a man between 18 and 29 years old with HIV. The material was unsorted PBMCs, obtained 0.3 years after starting antiretroviral therapy. The chain couples TRBV7-2 to TRBJ1-1; 8 bases map to TRBD1. The chain's CDR3 is CASSLEGQDNTEAFF. The CDR3 bases are TGTGCCAGCAGCTTGGAGGGACAGGATAACACTGAAGCTTTCTTT.